Below are 26 T cell receptor beta chains sequenced from a single sample in a study of T cells in Graves' hyperthyroidism and ophthalmopathy (dated by TCRdb to about 2019). The method was multiplex PCR. Sequenced on an Illumina HiSeq 2000. Amplification of TCR beta CDR3 regions was carried out from RNA transcripts. The first round of RT-PCR for the TCR CDR3 was performed with the HTBI primer set and the Qiagen OneStep RT-PCR kit. The public sequencing data were trimmed at Q25 with fastp and processed into clonotypes with MiXCR by TCRdb, which kept only in-frame beta chains. Rows are unified per CDR3 protein, each entry keeping the most common DNA and genes. Across this sample there are fewer than 350,000 distinct CDR3 sequences, with roughly a fifth seen only once. Less than 65% of the sample lies in the top ten. Sequenced material: blood. The receptors stem from a woman aged 45-60 years with Graves' hyperthyroidism.

Only a few counts were recorded for this clonotype. V usage is TRBV19 and J usage is TRBJ2-4; 8 positions agree with TRBD1. The CDR3 length is 14 residues. V shed 6 bases, J shed 12 bases, and the junction held 13 bases outside the gene matches. The germline V gene has CDR1 LNHDA and CDR2 SQIVND (reference sequence). CDR3 nucleotides: TGTGCCAGTAGCGCCGGGACAGGTACCACGGCTCAGTACTTC. It translates to CASSAGTGTTAQYF.

A remark on this clonotype: A read error is possible here, since a much larger clone lies one base away. V is TRBV6-2 or TRBV6-3 and J is TRBJ2-7; 9 positions agree with TRBD1. Trimming removed 6 bases from V and 6 bases from J; junction bases left unmatched: 6. The CDR3 runs 13 residues. The germline gives CDR1 MNHEY, CDR2 SVGEGT. CDR3: CASRPQGACEQYF. Written as DNA, the CDR3 is TGTGCCAGCAGACCACAGGGGGCCTGCGAGCAGTACTTC.

This clonotype was observed many times. The chain couples TRBV28 to TRBJ2-1; 16 bases map to TRBD2. The V gene end was trimmed by 3 bases and the J gene end by 1 base; junction bases not matched to a gene: 12. CDR1 and CDR2 (germline): MDHEN, SYDVKM. CDR3 size: 21 residues. Here the CDR3 DNA reads TGTGCCAGCAGTTTTCCCATATTAGGGACTAGCGGGAGGGGATCCTACAATGAGCAGTTCTTC. This sequence encodes CASSFPILGTSGRGSYNEQFF.

The chain employs TRBV15 and TRBJ2-5, with D unresolved. CDR3 length: 13 amino acids. Trimming shortened V by 3 bases and J by 1 base, and 6 bases separated the two germline ends. The germline V gene has CDR1 LNHNV and CDR2 YYDKDF (reference sequence). The DNA for the CDR3 is TGTGCCACCAGCAGGAGCTCCCAAGAGACCCAGTACTTC. Translating it yields CATSRSSQETQYF. Full variable domain (rest looked up from reference TRBV15 and TRBJ2-5): DAMVIQNPRYQVTQFGKPVTLSCSQTLNHNVMYWYQQKSSQAPKLLFHYYDKDFNNEADTPDNFQSRRPNTSFCFLDIRSPGLGDTAMYLCATSRSSQETQYFGPGTRLLVL.

Ten or more counts support this clonotype. The chain uses TRBV20-1 and TRBJ1-2, with D perhaps TRBD1 (6 bases). In germline, CDR1 is DFQATT, CDR2 SNEGSKA (reference sequence). The CDR3 runs to 15 residues. Between the trimmed V and J ends, which lost 3 bases and 0 bases, there was a span of 14 bases. This chain's CDR3 is CSARDSQGANYGYTF. In DNA, the CDR3 is TGCAGTGCTAGGGACAGCCAGGGCGCTAACTATGGCTACACCTTC.

Comment on this clonotype: A much larger clone lies one base from this, so it may be a read error. V is TRBV5-1 and J is TRBJ2-1, with unresolved D. There are 14 residues in the CDR3. Germline-derived CDR1 and CDR2 are SGHRS and YFSETQ. Trimming cost V 1 base and J 8 bases, with 13 bases left between them. The CDR3 region is CASSLSPSYDEQFF. The CDR3 DNA sequence: TGCGCCAGCAGCTTGTCACCCTCGTACGATGAGCAGTTCTTC.

This clonotype was detected many times. The V and J genes are TRBV12-3 or TRBV12-4 and TRBJ1-5, with D perhaps TRBD1 (6 bases). The CDR3 loop spans 14 amino acids. V gave up 6 bases and J gave up 7 bases, with 16 bases separating them. The CDR3 nucleotides are TGTGCCAGCAGCACAACAGGGAGCGGACAGCCCCAGCATTTT. As protein: CASSTTGSGQPQHF.

This clonotype came up once. Here the CDR3 DNA reads TGTGCCAGCAGCTTAGAGCACAGCACCTACAATGAGCAGTTCTTC. Its protein is CASSLEHSTYNEQFF. V gene TRBV11-2 combines with J gene TRBJ2-1; D is unresolved. V was shortened by 0 bases and J by 2 bases, with 8 bases between the two germline ends. The CDR3 length is 15 residues. CDR1 is SGHAT, CDR2 FQNNGV, per germline.

This clonotype was seen repeatedly, ten times or more. The chain has TRBV5-1 and TRBJ2-7; 12 nucleotides align to TRBD2. Germline assignment: CDR1 SGHRS and CDR2 YFSETQ. V shed 5 bases and J 2 bases; nucleotides not matched to a gene: 5. The CDR3 consists of 15 residues. CDR3 bases: TGCGCCAGCAGTCTGACTAGCGGGGGAACCTACGAGCAGTACTTC. Amino acid sequence: CASSLTSGGTYEQYF.

V and J are TRBV19 and TRBJ1-5, with unresolved D. CDR3 size: 14 residues. Trimming removed 5 bases from V and 8 bases from J, with 16 bases in between. Germline V gene sequence: CDR1 LNHDA, CDR2 SQIVND (reference sequence). As DNA, the CDR3 is TGTGCCAGTAGTGCTCGGACCGGTATTGAGCCCCAGCATTTT. Its protein product is CASSARTGIEPQHF. Full variable domain (rest looked up from reference TRBV19 and TRBJ1-5): DGGITQSPKYLFRKEGQNVTLSCEQNLNHDAMYWYRQDPGQGLRLIYYSQIVNDFQKGDIAEGYSVSREKKESFPLTVTSAQKNPTAFYLCASSARTGIEPQHFGDGTRLSIL.

This clonotype was seen ten or more times. The chain combines TRBV20-1 with TRBJ1-6; TRBD1 agrees at 7 bases. The junction had 12 bases not matched to a gene; V was cut back by 3 bases and J by 7 bases. Germline CDR1 is DFQATT and CDR2 is SNEGSKA (reference sequence). The CDR3 runs 16 residues. The CDR3 reads CSASPIGTEGNSPLHF. The CDR3 bases are TGCAGTGCTAGTCCTATCGGGACAGAGGGGAATTCACCCCTCCACTTT.

This clonotype was seen repeatedly, ten times or more. The CDR3 DNA follows: TGTGCCAGCAAGGGACAGCCATCCGGCTACACCTTC. Its protein is CASKGQPSGYTF. This chain uses TRBV3-1 with TRBJ1-2; 7 bases match TRBD1. Germline CDR1 is LGHDT and CDR2 is YNNKEL (reference sequence). V shed 7 bases and J 8 bases; nucleotides not matched to a gene: 7. The CDR3 runs 12 residues.

The chain has TRBV4-2 and TRBJ1-5; TRBD1 might be the D (6 bases). Germline V gene lookup returns CDR1 LGHNA and CDR2 YNFKEQ. The CDR3 consists of 14 residues. The V end lost 3 bases, the J end lost 7 bases, and 13 bases lay between the germline ends. The CDR3 protein is CASSQPGQGQPQHF. In nucleotides, the CDR3 is TGTGCCAGCAGCCAGCCGGGACAAGGGCAGCCCCAGCATTTT.

This clonotype has just one count. The chain employs TRBV6-1 and TRBJ1-2; no reliable D call. There are 12 residues in the CDR3. V was pared by 7 bases and J by 5 bases, with 11 bases between. Germline loops: CDR1 MNHNS, CDR2 SASEGT. The CDR3 spells CASTAPGYGYTF. The CDR3 DNA reads as TGTGCCAGCACCGCCCCGGGGTATGGCTACACCTTC.

With respect to this clonotype: The missing conserved phenylalanine or tryptophan at the end of this CDR3 makes a read error likely. The V gene is TRBV2, the J gene TRBJ2-2; 7 bases fit TRBD1. V was pared by 6 bases and J by 2 bases, with 9 bases of the junction left unmatched. This CDR3 spans 16 amino acids. Per germline, CDR1 SNHLY and CDR2 FYNNEI. The CDR3 here is CASSLGQTTNTGELFL. Here the CDR3 DNA reads TGTGCCAGCAGCTTGGGACAGACGACCAACACCGGGGAGCTGTTTTTA.

This clonotype was counted only a few times. J is TRBJ2-1 and V is TRBV5-1, with TRBD2 as a possible D gene (6 bases). Germline values: CDR1 SGHRS, CDR2 YFSETQ. Trimming removed 4 bases at V and 4 bases at J, with 18 bases between. This CDR3 comprises 16 residues. CDR3 nucleotides: TGCGCCAGCAGCCGAGAGACTAGGGGCTCTTACAATGAGCAGTTCTTC. This gives the protein CASSRETRGSYNEQFF. The entire variable domain, with the rest obtained from reference TRBV5-1 and TRBJ2-1, is as follows: KAGVTQTPRYLIKTRGQQVTLSCSPISGHRSVSWYQQTPGQGLQFLFEYFSETQRNKGNFPGRFSGRQFSNSRSEMNVSTLELGDSALYLCASSRETRGSYNEQFFGPGTRLTVL.

This chain connects TRBV18 to TRBJ2-3; unclear D gene. The CDR3 covers 13 residues. Germline CDR1 KGHSH, CDR2 LQKENI. V was clipped by 5 bases and J by 7 bases, with 13 bases between them. In nucleotides, the CDR3 is TGTGCCAGCTCAACAGACCAAGCATATACGCAGTATTTT. Translated: CASSTDQAYTQYF.

There are many counts of this clonotype. The V gene is TRBV30, the J gene TRBJ1-1, with TRBD1 matching over 12 bases. The CDR3 runs 17 residues. V shed 0 bases, J shed 4 bases, and the junction held 9 bases outside the gene matches. Germline loops: CDR1 GTSNPN, CDR2 SVGIG (reference sequence). The CDR3 sequence is CAWSVPGTGGYVTEAFF. The CDR3 DNA reads TGTGCCTGGAGTGTACCCGGGACAGGGGGCTACGTCACTGAAGCTTTCTTT.

Here the CDR3 DNA reads TGTGCCAGCAGCCAGACAGAAGGCGAGCAGTACTTC. Translation: CASSQTEGEQYF. The chain couples TRBV6-1 to TRBJ2-7, with D possibly being TRBD1 (5 bases). V was shortened by 6 bases and J by 6 bases, with 12 bases between the two germline ends. Looked up from germline, CDR1 is MNHNS and CDR2 is SASEGT. This CDR3 is built from 12 residues.

The chain's CDR3 is CASSYRTTVTYEQYF. CDR3 nucleotide sequence: TGTGCCAGCAGTTATCGGACAACGGTTACCTACGAGCAGTACTTC. This chain joins TRBV27 and TRBJ2-7; D is possibly TRBD1 (5 bases). V lost 4 bases and J lost 2, with 15 bases in between. The length of the CDR3 is 15 residues. Germline V gene data show CDR1 as MNHEY and CDR2 as SMNVEV (reference sequence).

In its sample, this clonotype was seen many times. This rearrangement joins TRBV28 to TRBJ1-4, with TRBD1 as a possible D gene (6 bases). Germline V gene sequence: CDR1 MDHEN, CDR2 SYDVKM. Trimming cost V 2 bases and J 8 bases, with 12 bases left between them. This CDR3 has 14 amino acids. The CDR3 loop is CASSLPGAREKLFF. As DNA, the CDR3 is TGTGCCAGCAGTTTACCAGGGGCAAGAGAAAAACTGTTTTTT.

This clonotype was picked up a small number of times. The chain carries TRBV4-1 and TRBJ2-1; 12 bases fit TRBD2. Germline V gives CDR1 MGHRA, CDR2 YSYEKL. The V segment lost 4 bases and the J segment 3 bases; nucleotides outside the gene matches: 7. This CDR3 has 17 residues. CDR3 protein: CASSLTGLAGIYNEQFF. CDR3 DNA sequence: TGCGCCAGCAGCCTAACAGGACTAGCGGGGATCTACAATGAGCAGTTCTTC.

Worth noting for this clonotype: One end of the junction does not line up with germline, which may come from a read error. The genes are TRBV29-1 and TRBJ2-7; TRBD2 aligns across 7 bases. The CDR3 totals 12 residues. Germline loops: CDR1 SQVTM, CDR2 ANQGSEA. CDR3 coding DNA: TGCAGCGTTGAAACTAGCGCCGACGAGCAGCACTTC. This gives the protein CSVETSADEQHF.

At least ten counts were recorded for this clonotype. CDR3 residues: CASSQSAGQQYF. For the CDR3, the DNA is TGTGCCAGCAGCCAATCCGCGGGACAGCAGTACTTC. The rearrangement joins TRBV11-2 to TRBJ2-7; TRBD2 is a possible D gene (6 bases). CDR3 size: 12 residues. V was clipped by 5 bases and J by 8 bases, with 13 bases between them. Germline V gene data show CDR1 as SGHAT and CDR2 as FQNNGV.

In this sample, this clonotype turned up a few times. This chain links TRBV5-1 with TRBJ2-3, with 9 bases fitting TRBD2. Unmatched junction bases numbered 9, after V lost 4 bases and J lost 6 bases. In germline, CDR1 is SGHRS, CDR2 YFSETQ. This CDR3 spans 15 amino acids. The CDR3: CASSQLAGEGDTQYF. In nucleotides, the CDR3 is TGCGCCAGCAGCCAATTAGCGGGAGAAGGGGATACGCAGTATTTT. Full variable domain (remainder filled in from reference TRBV5-1 and TRBJ2-3): KAGVTQTPRYLIKTRGQQVTLSCSPISGHRSVSWYQQTPGQGLQFLFEYFSETQRNKGNFPGRFSGRQFSNSRSEMNVSTLELGDSALYLCASSQLAGEGDTQYFGPGTRLTVL.

This clonotype was recorded at least ten times. CDR3 protein: CASSFDSLAKNIQYF. The CDR3 DNA reads TGTGCCAGCAGCTTTGACAGCTTAGCCAAAAACATTCAGTACTTC. The chain employs TRBV7-2 and TRBJ2-4; possible D gene TRBD1, 5 bases. The CDR3 extends over 15 amino acids. Trimming stripped 3 bases from V and 0 bases from J, with 9 bases between. Germline assignment: CDR1 SGHTA and CDR2 FQGNSA. Based on the CDR3 plus reference TRBV7-2 and TRBJ2-4, the full variable domain is GAGVSQSPSNKVTEKGKDVELRCDPISGHTALYWYRQSLGQGLEFLIYFQGNSAPDKSGLPSDRFSAERTGGSVSTLTIQRTQQEDSAVYLCASSFDSLAKNIQYFGAGTRLSVL.